What follows are 8 T cell receptor beta chains derived from one specimen sequenced in a study of T cell changes during pregnancy in multiple sclerosis. Clones were read by immunoSEQ multiplex PCR, and TCRdb kept only the in-frame ones, dropping some. The table includes 76,000 or so clones, roughly 95% detected once. The sample was peripheral blood, taken in the second trimester of pregnancy. These receptor sequences come from a female donor in good health, enrolled as a control in a pregnancy study.

The chain has TRBV6-5 and TRBJ1-2; the D gene is possibly TRBD1 (5 bases). V was shortened by 0 bases and J by 4 bases, with 12 bases between the two germline ends. Germline-derived CDR1 and CDR2 are MNHEY and SVGAGI. The CDR3 extends over 15 amino acids. The CDR3 loop is CASSYSPDSSYGYTF. The CDR3 nucleotides read TGTGCCAGCAGTTACTCCCCTGACAGTAGCTATGGCTACACCTTC.

The V call is TRBV7-2, the J call TRBJ2-7, with D possibly matching TRBD1 (5 bases). Germline lookup yields CDR1 SGHTA and CDR2 FQGNSA. Deletions cut 1 base from V and 2 bases from J, with 12 bases between. The CDR3 totals 15 residues. The CDR3 sequence is CASSLGQGAPYEQYF. Here the CDR3 DNA reads TGTGCCAGCAGCTTAGGACAAGGGGCCCCCTACGAGCAGTACTTC.

In its sample, this clone was seen once. This chain links TRBV6-5 with TRBJ2-3, with D tentatively TRBD2 (6 bases). V lost 5 bases, J lost 1 base, and 13 bases lay in between. This CDR3 spans 15 amino acids. Germline V gene lookup returns CDR1 MNHEY and CDR2 SVGAGI. The CDR3 bases are TGTGCCAGCAGTGTGGGGGGACGTGGCACAGATACGCAGTATTTT. Its protein product is CASSVGGRGTDTQYF.

The rearrangement joins TRBV11-3 to TRBJ2-7; no firm D call. Trimming took 6 bases from V and 2 from J, leaving 8 bases between them. Germline V CDR1 and CDR2: SGHNT, YENEEA. The CDR3 has 12 amino acids. The CDR3 reads CASSRSTYEQYF. The CDR3 bases are TGTGCCAGCAGTCGTTCTACCTACGAGCAGTACTTC.

The rearrangement links TRBV5-4 to TRBJ2-3, with TRBD2 matching over 11 bases. This CDR3 has 16 amino acids. CDR1 and CDR2 (germline): SGHNT, YYREEE (reference sequence). V lost 4 bases and J lost 8; bases outside the gene matches: 12. In DNA form, the CDR3 reads TGTGCCAGCAGCCCTAGTCTAGCGGGGGGAGCAGGTACGCAGTATTTT. It specifies CASSPSLAGGAGTQYF.

The chain links TRBV27 to TRBJ2-1, with TRBD2 matching 15 bases. The CDR3 spans 12 residues. The germline V gene encodes CDR1 MNHEY and CDR2 SMNVEV (reference sequence). The V gene end was trimmed by 9 bases and the J gene end by 15 bases; junction bases not matched to a gene: 6. The CDR3 nucleotides read TGTGCCAGTGGACTAGCGGGGGGGCCGCGGTTCTTC. It specifies CASGLAGGPRFF.

The V call is TRBV9, the J call TRBJ2-5, with a possible D match to TRBD1 (5 bases). This CDR3 is built from 14 residues. V lost 2 bases and J lost 4, with 12 bases in between. Germline V gene lookup returns CDR1 SGDLS and CDR2 YYNGEE. CDR3: CASSVLGQGETQYF. CDR3 nucleotides: TGTGCCAGCAGCGTCCTGGGGCAAGGAGAGACCCAGTACTTC.

This sequence joins TRBV5-8 and TRBJ1-6; 7 positions agree with TRBD1. The CDR3 has 15 amino acids. In germline, CDR1 is SGHTS, CDR2 YDEGEE. The trim removed 0 bases at V and 10 bases at J, leaving 7 bases unmatched. The CDR3: CASSLEDPGGSPLHF. The CDR3 bases are TGTGCCAGCAGCTTGGAAGATCCAGGGGGGTCACCCCTCCACTTT.